The 7 T cell receptor beta chains below all came from one sample that was sequenced in a study of cytomegalovirus exposure and HLA in healthy donors. Primers included in the PCR were 60 Vbeta and 13 Jbeta primers. Measured with immunoSEQ multiplex PCR; TCRdb has only the in-frame clones, and not every one. The table shows over 75,000 clones, with 65% to 80% occurring only once. Sequencing was carried out using PBMCs. The receptors were gathered from a man in his 60s in good health and CMV-seropositive.

The V and J genes are TRBV7-9 and TRBJ1-3; TRBD1 is a possible D gene (5 bases). V was pared by 2 bases and J by 1 base, with 6 bases between. Germline CDR1 and CDR2: SEHNR and FQNEAQ (reference sequence). The length of the CDR3 is 14 residues. In DNA, the CDR3 is TGTGCCAGCAGCTTATCAGGGTCTGGAAACACCATATATTTT. It translates to CASSLSGSGNTIYF.

This clone has only one observation. The chain recombines TRBV7-6 with TRBJ2-5; 8 nucleotides agree with TRBD2. Germline CDR1 is SGHVS and CDR2 is FNYEAQ. The CDR3 covers 17 residues. With 1 base clipped from V and 5 bases from J, the junction kept 12 bases outside the gene matches. The CDR3 region has the DNA TGTGCCAGCAGCTTAGAGATTGCCCCTCGGGGGGGGGAGACCCAGTACTTC. As protein: CASSLEIAPRGGETQYF.

The gene calls are TRBV12-5 and TRBJ2-2; perhaps TRBD2 as D (6 bases). Trimming shortened V by 1 base and J by 8 bases, and 11 bases separated the two germline ends. Germline V gives CDR1 LGHNT, CDR2 FRNRAP. CDR3 length equals 14 residues. The CDR3 here is CASGLAGSRGELFF. The CDR3 DNA follows: TGTGCTAGTGGTTTGGCCGGGAGCAGGGGGGAGCTGTTTTTT.

The V gene is TRBV11-3, the J gene TRBJ2-5; weak D call: TRBD1 (5 bases). The CDR3 runs to 15 residues. Per the germline V gene, CDR1 is SGHNT and CDR2 is YENEEA. With 1 base removed from V and 1 base from J, the gap between germline ends came to 10 bases. CDR3 nucleotides: TGTGCCAGCAGCTTAGGCGACAGCACCCAAGAGACCCAGTACTTC. It encodes CASSLGDSTQETQYF.

DNA for the CDR3: TGCGCCAGCAGCCAAGTGGAGGGGTACCAAGAGACCCAGTACTTC. It codes for CASSQVEGYQETQYF. The chain recombines TRBV4-1 with TRBJ2-5; a weak D match, TRBD2 (6 bases). CDR1 is MGHRA, CDR2 YSYEKL, per germline. Trimming took 1 base from V and 0 from J, leaving 9 bases between them. The CDR3 spans 15 residues.

The sample holds one count of this clone. This chain connects TRBV19 to TRBJ1-2, with TRBD1 matching 7 bases. Germline CDR1 LNHDA, CDR2 SQIVND (reference sequence). V lost 6 bases and J lost 8; bases outside the gene matches: 12. This CDR3 contains 14 residues. The CDR3 loop reads CASSTNDRVGGYTF. CDR3 coding DNA: TGTGCCAGTAGCACGAACGACAGGGTCGGCGGCTACACCTTC. The whole variable domain, remainder taken from reference TRBV19 and TRBJ1-2, is DGGITQSPKYLFRKEGQNVTLSCEQNLNHDAMYWYRQDPGQGLRLIYYSQIVNDFQKGDIAEGYSVSREKKESFPLTVTSAQKNPTAFYLCASSTNDRVGGYTFGSGTRLTVV.

This clone was counted a few times. This sequence joins TRBV7-9 and TRBJ2-7; tentatively, D is TRBD2 (7 bases). Germline CDR1 SEHNR, CDR2 FQNEAQ (reference sequence). The V end lost 5 bases, the J end lost 1 base, and 24 bases lay between the germline ends. The CDR3 totals 18 residues. The CDR3 sequence: CASSGGGGEGGPSYEQYF. As DNA, the CDR3 is TGTGCCAGCAGCGGGGGGGGCGGGGAGGGGGGGCCGTCCTACGAGCAGTACTTC.